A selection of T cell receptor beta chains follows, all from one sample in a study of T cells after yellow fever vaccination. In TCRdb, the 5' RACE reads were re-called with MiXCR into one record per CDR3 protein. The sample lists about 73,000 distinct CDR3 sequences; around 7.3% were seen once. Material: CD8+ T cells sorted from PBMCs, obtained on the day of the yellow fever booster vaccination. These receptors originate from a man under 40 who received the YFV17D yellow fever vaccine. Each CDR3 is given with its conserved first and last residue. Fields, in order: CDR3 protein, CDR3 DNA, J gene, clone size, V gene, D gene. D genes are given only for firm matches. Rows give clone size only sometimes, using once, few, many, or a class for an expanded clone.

CDR3 protein: CASSQEEGGTGELFF
CDR3 DNA: TGCGCCAGCAGCCAGGAGGAGGGGGGGACCGGGGAGCTGTTTTTT
J gene: TRBJ2-2
clone size: many
V gene: TRBV4-1
D gene: .

CDR3 protein: CASPLGEGDGYTF
CDR3 DNA: TGTGCCAGCCCCCTAGGAGAGGGGGATGGCTACACCTTC
J gene: TRBJ1-2
clone size: .
V gene: TRBV7-9
D gene: .

CDR3 protein: CASSYVRLLTSYEQYF
CDR3 DNA: TGTGCCAGCAGTTACGTTCGACTTTTAACCTCCTACGAGCAGTACTTC
J gene: TRBJ2-7
clone size: .
V gene: TRBV6-2/TRBV6-3
D gene: .

CDR3 protein: CASSGTQGNTEAFF
CDR3 DNA: TGTGCCAGCAGTGGGACCCAAGGGAACACTGAAGCTTTCTTT
J gene: TRBJ1-1
clone size: many
V gene: TRBV6-1
D gene: .

CDR3 protein: CASSFRRADTYEQYF
CDR3 DNA: TGTGCCAGCAGCTTTAGGCGAGCGGATACTTACGAGCAGTACTTC
J gene: TRBJ2-7
clone size: few
V gene: TRBV5-6
D gene: .

CDR3 protein: CASNHVVGHTGELFF
CDR3 DNA: TGTGCCAGCAACCACGTGGTCGGGCACACCGGGGAGCTGTTTTTT
J gene: TRBJ2-2
clone size: .
V gene: TRBV6-2/TRBV6-3
D gene: .

CDR3 protein: CASSQVIAGGGGQETQYF
CDR3 DNA: TGTGCCAGCAGCCAAGTTATAGCGGGAGGAGGGGGACAAGAGACCCAGTACTTC
J gene: TRBJ2-5
clone size: .
V gene: TRBV14
D gene: TRBD2

CDR3 protein: CASSRRLAGTIGEQFF
CDR3 DNA: TGCGCCAGCAGCAGGCGACTAGCGGGAACGATCGGTGAGCAGTTCTTC
J gene: TRBJ2-1
clone size: few
V gene: TRBV5-1
D gene: TRBD2

CDR3 protein: CASSLDSASYNEQFF
CDR3 DNA: TGCGCCAGCAGCTTGGACAGCGCATCCTACAATGAGCAGTTCTTC
J gene: TRBJ2-1
clone size: few
V gene: TRBV5-1
D gene: .

CDR3 protein: CSAGDRHEQYF
CDR3 DNA: TGCAGCGCCGGGGACCGCCACGAGCAGTACTTC
J gene: TRBJ2-7
clone size: few
V gene: TRBV29-1
D gene: .

CDR3 protein: CASAREMWEELFF
CDR3 DNA: TGTGCCAGCGCTAGGGAAATGTGGGAGGAGCTGTTTTTT
J gene: TRBJ2-2
clone size: .
V gene: TRBV27
D gene: .

CDR3 protein: CATRGTLETQYF
CDR3 DNA: TGTGCCACCAGAGGGACTCTAGAGACCCAGTACTTC
J gene: TRBJ2-5
clone size: .
V gene: TRBV27
D gene: .

CDR3 protein: CASSLGPYRAGELFF
CDR3 DNA: TGTGCCAGCAGTTTAGGTCCTTATCGCGCCGGGGAGCTGTTTTTT
J gene: TRBJ2-2
clone size: .
V gene: TRBV27
D gene: .

CDR3 protein: CASSLAKDRYEQYF
CDR3 DNA: TGTGCCAGCAGCCTAGCTAAGGATCGCTACGAGCAGTACTTC
J gene: TRBJ2-7
clone size: .
V gene: TRBV7-9
D gene: .

CDR3 protein: CASSTGTGHQETQYF
CDR3 DNA: TGTGCCAGCAGTACGGGGACAGGGCACCAAGAGACCCAGTACTTC
J gene: TRBJ2-5
clone size: .
V gene: TRBV28
D gene: TRBD1

CDR3 protein: CSARVMGGSSYNEQFF
CDR3 DNA: TGCAGTGCTAGAGTTATGGGCGGGAGTTCCTACAATGAGCAGTTCTTC
J gene: TRBJ2-1
clone size: few
V gene: TRBV20-1
D gene: TRBD2

CDR3 protein: CASSGYEQYF
CDR3 DNA: TGTGCCAGCAGTGGCTACGAGCAGTACTTC
J gene: TRBJ2-7
clone size: many
V gene: TRBV11-2
D gene: .

CDR3 protein: CASSYTTRLETQYF
CDR3 DNA: TGTGCCAGCAGTTACACAACTAGGTTGGAAACGCAGTATTTT
J gene: TRBJ2-3
clone size: .
V gene: TRBV6-5
D gene: .

CDR3 protein: CASSQIGGTDIEETQYF
CDR3 DNA: TGTGCCAGCAGCCAAATTGGGGGGACGGACATCGAAGAGACCCAGTACTTC
J gene: TRBJ2-5
clone size: few
V gene: TRBV28
D gene: .

CDR3 protein: CASSLEGGLNQPQHF
CDR3 DNA: TGTGCCAGCAGCTTAGAGGGCGGTCTCAATCAGCCCCAGCATTTT
J gene: TRBJ1-5
clone size: .
V gene: TRBV7-6
D gene: .

CDR3 protein: CASSIMGTVLDNEQFF
CDR3 DNA: TGTGCCAGTAGTATCATGGGGACAGTCCTCGACAATGAGCAGTTCTTC
J gene: TRBJ2-1
clone size: .
V gene: TRBV19
D gene: TRBD1

CDR3 protein: CASSIGLAGAPFDEQFF
CDR3 DNA: TGTGCCAGCAGTATCGGACTAGCGGGAGCCCCGTTCGATGAGCAGTTCTTC
J gene: TRBJ2-1
clone size: many
V gene: TRBV28
D gene: TRBD2

CDR3 protein: CAATPLAGATYEQYF
CDR3 DNA: TGTGCCGCGACCCCTCTCGCGGGAGCCACCTACGAGCAGTACTTC
J gene: TRBJ2-7
clone size: few
V gene: TRBV6-2/TRBV6-3
D gene: TRBD2

CDR3 protein: CASSIPKGPRHYEQYF
CDR3 DNA: TGTGCCAGTAGTATTCCAAAGGGCCCCAGACATTACGAGCAGTACTTC
J gene: TRBJ2-7
clone size: many
V gene: TRBV19
D gene: .

CDR3 protein: CSVLSGSSYEQYF
CDR3 DNA: TGCAGCGTGCTTAGCGGGAGCTCCTACGAGCAGTACTTC
J gene: TRBJ2-7
clone size: many
V gene: TRBV29-1
D gene: TRBD2

CDR3 protein: CASGPRGGTDTQYF
CDR3 DNA: TGTGCTAGTGGTCCCCGAGGCGGCACAGATACGCAGTATTTT
J gene: TRBJ2-3
clone size: few
V gene: TRBV12-5
D gene: .

CDR3 protein: CSADGDADTQYF
CDR3 DNA: TGCAGTGCTGACGGGGATGCAGATACGCAGTATTTT
J gene: TRBJ2-3
clone size: .
V gene: TRBV20-1
D gene: .

CDR3 protein: CASTLGYYGYTF
CDR3 DNA: TGTGCCAGCACCTTAGGCTACTATGGCTACACCTTC
J gene: TRBJ1-2
clone size: many
V gene: TRBV5-5
D gene: .

CDR3 protein: CASSAAGHDEQFF
CDR3 DNA: TGCGCCAGCAGTGCTGCGGGCCACGATGAGCAGTTCTTC
J gene: TRBJ2-1
clone size: .
V gene: TRBV10-1
D gene: .

CDR3 protein: CSARGLAGGTYEQYF
CDR3 DNA: TGCAGTGCTAGGGGACTAGCGGGAGGGACCTACGAGCAGTACTTC
J gene: TRBJ2-7
clone size: .
V gene: TRBV20-1
D gene: TRBD2

CDR3 protein: CASSQDIAVYNEQFF
CDR3 DNA: TGCGCCAGCAGCCAAGATATTGCCGTCTACAATGAGCAGTTCTTC
J gene: TRBJ2-1
clone size: few
V gene: TRBV4-1
D gene: .

CDR3 protein: CASSLVRSLGQFF
CDR3 DNA: TGTGCCAGCAGCTTAGTTAGGTCCTTAGGGCAGTTCTTC
J gene: TRBJ2-1
clone size: .
V gene: TRBV7-2
D gene: .

CDR3 protein: CASSQDPGDVRYEQYF
CDR3 DNA: TGCGCCAGCAGCCAAGATCCAGGGGATGTGCGCTACGAGCAGTACTTC
J gene: TRBJ2-7
clone size: many
V gene: TRBV4-1
D gene: .

CDR3 protein: CASSFLNTNEQFF
CDR3 DNA: TGTGCCAGCAGTTTCTTGAATACGAATGAGCAGTTCTTC
J gene: TRBJ2-1
clone size: .
V gene: TRBV27
D gene: .

CDR3 protein: CASSPGLAIDEQFF
CDR3 DNA: TGTGCCAGCAGTCCGGGACTAGCTATCGATGAGCAGTTCTTC
J gene: TRBJ2-1
clone size: .
V gene: TRBV12-3/TRBV12-4
D gene: TRBD2

CDR3 protein: CASRKPGTSGRSSYNEQFF
CDR3 DNA: TGTGCCAGCAGGAAACCTGGGACTAGCGGTCGGAGCTCCTACAATGAGCAGTTCTTC
J gene: TRBJ2-1
clone size: .
V gene: TRBV2
D gene: TRBD2

CDR3 protein: CASSYSRWPDTQYF
CDR3 DNA: TGTGCCAGCAGTTACTCGAGGTGGCCAGATACGCAGTATTTT
J gene: TRBJ2-3
clone size: few
V gene: TRBV6-5
D gene: .

CDR3 protein: CSATREAQNIQYF
CDR3 DNA: TGCAGTGCTACCAGGGAGGCCCAAAACATTCAGTACTTC
J gene: TRBJ2-4
clone size: few
V gene: TRBV20-1
D gene: .

CDR3 protein: CASSISGPSGNEKLFF
CDR3 DNA: TGTGCCAGCAGCATTAGCGGACCTTCGGGGAATGAAAAACTGTTTTTT
J gene: TRBJ1-4
clone size: many
V gene: TRBV12-3/TRBV12-4
D gene: .

CDR3 protein: CASSSDYYNEQFF
CDR3 DNA: TGTGCCAGCAGTTCGGACTACTACAATGAGCAGTTCTTC
J gene: TRBJ2-1
clone size: .
V gene: TRBV6-5
D gene: .

CDR3 protein: CASSPTHRGNEQYF
CDR3 DNA: TGCGCCAGCAGCCCAACCCACAGGGGCAACGAGCAGTACTTC
J gene: TRBJ2-7
clone size: .
V gene: TRBV5-1
D gene: TRBD1

CDR3 protein: CASSVGGGEQYF
CDR3 DNA: TGCGCCAGCAGCGTCGGGGGGGGTGAGCAGTACTTC
J gene: TRBJ2-7
clone size: few
V gene: TRBV5-1
D gene: TRBD2

CDR3 protein: CASSQGGAGTEAFF
CDR3 DNA: TGTGCCAGCTCGCAGGGGGGGGCCGGGACTGAAGCTTTCTTT
J gene: TRBJ1-1
clone size: many
V gene: TRBV27
D gene: TRBD1

CDR3 protein: CASSRLTSGIYNEQFF
CDR3 DNA: TGTGCCAGCAGTCGACTAACTAGCGGGATCTACAATGAGCAGTTCTTC
J gene: TRBJ2-1
clone size: few
V gene: TRBV28
D gene: TRBD2

CDR3 protein: CASSLLRDGPSYEQYF
CDR3 DNA: TGTGCCAGCAGCTTACTTAGGGACGGACCTTCCTACGAGCAGTACTTC
J gene: TRBJ2-7
clone size: .
V gene: TRBV11-1
D gene: .

CDR3 protein: CASSQEGAVNTEAFF
CDR3 DNA: TGTGCCAGCAGCCAAGAGGGGGCCGTGAACACTGAAGCTTTCTTT
J gene: TRBJ1-1
clone size: few
V gene: TRBV14
D gene: .

CDR3 protein: CTSSQERRTRYEQYF
CDR3 DNA: TGCACCAGCAGCCAAGAAAGGCGGACCCGCTACGAGCAGTACTTC
J gene: TRBJ2-7
clone size: .
V gene: TRBV1
D gene: .

CDR3 protein: CATCLGWQGAVSGNEQFF
CDR3 DNA: TGTGCCACCTGTTTGGGTTGGCAGGGGGCAGTTTCGGGGAATGAGCAGTTCTTC
J gene: TRBJ2-1
clone size: many
V gene: TRBV7-8
D gene: TRBD1

CDR3 protein: CASGERTSFYNEQFF
CDR3 DNA: TGTGCCAGCGGGGAGCGGACTAGCTTTTACAATGAGCAGTTCTTC
J gene: TRBJ2-1
clone size: .
V gene: TRBV27
D gene: TRBD2

CDR3 protein: CATRGGSGSDTQYF
CDR3 DNA: TGTGCCACCAGGGGCGGGAGTGGATCAGATACGCAGTATTTT
J gene: TRBJ2-3
clone size: few
V gene: TRBV7-6
D gene: .

CDR3 protein: CASSQEVVWEQFF
CDR3 DNA: TGCGCCAGCAGCCAAGAAGTGGTATGGGAGCAGTTCTTC
J gene: TRBJ2-1
clone size: many
V gene: TRBV4-3
D gene: .

CDR3 protein: CASSLTPPGGLTDTQYF
CDR3 DNA: TGTGCCAGCAGCTTAACCCCCCCGGGAGGGCTCACAGATACGCAGTATTTT
J gene: TRBJ2-3
clone size: .
V gene: TRBV7-3
D gene: TRBD2

CDR3 protein: CASSPWGRLNSGDEQFF
CDR3 DNA: TGTGCCAGCAGCCCCTGGGGGAGGTTAAACTCCGGGGATGAGCAGTTCTTC
J gene: TRBJ2-1
clone size: many
V gene: TRBV9
D gene: .